Listed below are T cell receptor beta chains from one sample, sequenced in a study of CD8 T cells in ankylosing spondylitis. TCRdb reprocessed the 5' RACE reads via MiXCR and lists one record per CDR3 protein. The sample yields 150,000 to 200,000 distinct CDR3 sequences, about an eighth seen once. Sequenced input: blood, either unsorted or a sorted T cell fraction (not recorded which). These receptor sequences come from a female donor with ankylosing spondylitis or in good health (not recorded which). The CDR3 runs from the conserved cysteine through the conserved F or W. The D gene is left open where the match is weak. Only part of the rows carry a size: once, few, many, or a class if the clone is expanded.

V gene,J gene,D gene,clone size,CDR3 protein,CDR3 DNA
TRBV6-2/TRBV6-3,TRBJ2-1,TRBD2,many,CASSYLLASGGAEQFF,TGTGCCAGCAGTTATTTGCTGGCTAGCGGGGGGGCGGAGCAGTTCTTC
TRBV20-1,TRBJ1-4,.,.,CSARDPGTATNEKLFF,TGCAGTGCTAGAGATCCGGGGACTGCAACTAATGAAAAACTGTTTTTT
TRBV6-2/TRBV6-3,TRBJ2-4,.,many,CASRNPGNIQYF,TGTGCCAGCAGAAATCCAGGGAACATTCAGTACTTC
TRBV18,TRBJ2-5,.,few,CASSLSGGPRETQYF,TGTGCCAGCTCACTTTCTGGGGGCCCCCGAGAGACCCAGTACTTC
TRBV7-2,TRBJ2-2,.,few,CASSLNGGGELFF,TGTGCCAGCAGCTTAAACGGGGGAGGGGAGCTGTTTTTT
TRBV20-1,TRBJ1-6,.,many,CSASKMEQSSYNSPLHF,TGCAGTGCTAGCAAAATGGAACAGAGCTCCTATAATTCACCCCTCCACTTT
TRBV18,TRBJ1-1,.,.,CASSQRLTDITGTEAFF,TGTGCCAGCTCACAGCGACTTACCGACATAACAGGGACTGAAGCTTTCTTT
TRBV6-2/TRBV6-3,TRBJ2-7,.,many,CASISQRSNEQYF,TGTGCCAGCATATCTCAAAGGTCCAACGAGCAGTACTTC
TRBV7-8,TRBJ1-5,.,.,CASSLARRCFPNQPQHF,TGTGCCAGCAGCTTAGCGCGTAGATGCTTCCCTAATCAGCCCCAGCATTTT
TRBV9,TRBJ1-1,.,.,CASSVRLNTEAFF,TGTGCCAGCAGCGTGAGATTGAACACTGAAGCTTTCTTT
TRBV5-8,TRBJ1-6,.,many,CASSLVGQSIANSPLHF,TGTGCCAGCAGCTTGGTGGGGCAGTCCATAGCTAATTCACCCCTCCACTTT
TRBV7-2,TRBJ1-5,.,few,CASSPQHGQLNQPQHF,TGTGCCAGCAGCCCCCAACACGGACAGTTGAATCAGCCCCAGCATTTT
TRBV6-5,TRBJ2-7,TRBD1,few,CASSYGQAGYEQYF,TGTGCCAGCAGTTACGGACAGGCGGGCTACGAGCAGTACTTC
TRBV20-1,TRBJ2-7,TRBD2,many,CSARGEREAYEQYF,TGCAGTGCTAGGGGGGAGCGGGAAGCCTACGAGCAGTACTTC
TRBV20-1,TRBJ2-1,TRBD2,many,CSASGRRYNEQFF,TGCAGTGCTAGCGGGAGGAGATACAATGAGCAGTTCTTC
TRBV18,TRBJ2-5,.,.,CASSPESGRKETQYF,TGTGCCAGCTCACCTGAATCGGGGCGGAAAGAGACCCAGTACTTC
TRBV7-2,TRBJ2-7,TRBD2,few,CASSLIGGGLYEQYF,TGTGCCAGCAGCTTAATCGGCGGGGGGCTTTACGAGCAGTACTTC
TRBV6-5,TRBJ1-3,.,.,CASSYGSSGNTIYF,TGTGCCAGCAGTTACGGCAGCTCTGGAAACACCATATATTTT
TRBV5-5,TRBJ1-4,.,.,CASSRGDTNEKLFF,TGTGCCAGCAGCAGAGGGGACACTAATGAAAAACTGTTTTTT
TRBV20-1,TRBJ2-3,TRBD2,many,CSARDPRTSGKTDTQYF,TGCAGTGCTAGAGATCCCAGGACTAGCGGGAAGACAGATACGCAGTATTTT
TRBV7-6,TRBJ1-5,.,many,CASSLPLGQPQHF,TGTGCCAGCAGCTTGCCCCTGGGGCAGCCCCAGCATTTT
TRBV9,TRBJ2-3,.,.,CASSVGELSDTQYF,TGTGCCAGCAGCGTAGGAGAGCTGTCAGATACGCAGTATTTT
TRBV11-1,TRBJ2-1,.,many,CASSPRLASYNEQFF,TGTGCCAGCAGCCCCCGTTTAGCCTCCTACAATGAGCAGTTCTTC
TRBV20-1,TRBJ1-5,.,.,CSAKTDYSNQPQHF,TGCAGTGCTAAAACAGATTATAGCAATCAGCCCCAGCATTTT
TRBV7-9,TRBJ1-3,.,few,CASGNSGNTIYF,TGTGCCAGCGGCAACTCTGGAAACACCATATATTTT
TRBV24-1,TRBJ2-1,TRBD1,few,CATSDYGQASYNEQFF,TGTGCCACCAGTGATTACGGACAGGCTTCCTACAATGAGCAGTTCTTC
TRBV30,TRBJ2-7,.,.,CAWSETIAVPEQYF,TGTGCCTGGAGTGAGACCATAGCTGTGCCCGAGCAGTACTTC